This T cell receptor (beta chain) was sequenced during a study of T cells in Graves' hyperthyroidism and ophthalmopathy (dated by TCRdb to between 2019 and 2020). For the study in its entirety: Peripheral blood samples were taken at the time of initial diagnosis, prior to any treatment. The study also compared thyroid tissue and blood T-cell repertoires from roughly six Graves' hyperthyroidism patients. Prospective prediction of ophthalmopathy was tested in an independent validation cohort of about 19 hyperthyroidism patients and 15 to 17 patients who later progressed to ophthalmopathy. The paper reports TCR Vbeta CDR3 sequencing of roughly 140 peripheral blood samples: under 45 ophthalmopathy, over 70 hyperthyroidism and around 17 progressor patients. For training and testing, the 80 to 100 patients in the discovery cohort were randomly divided in a 7:3 ratio. TCR V-J signatures able to tell the groups apart were searched for in a discovery cohort of approximately 95 patients, of whom more than 40 had Graves' ophthalmopathy and 57 had stable Graves' hyperthyroidism. After blood sampling, hyperthyroidism patients were treated with methimazole at a starting dose of 30 mg daily, and ophthalmopathy patients were treated with high-dose intravenous methylprednisolone. Findings and caveats that apply to the study as a whole: No statistical method was used to set the sample size in advance, and investigators knew the group allocation. Most expanded thyroid clonotypes (frequency above 0.001) were also found in blood, which suggests that blood repertoires may mirror thyroid immune responses. In validation, progression to ophthalmopathy was predicted by the model with almost 71% sensitivity and nearly 75% specificity, a median of roughly 6 months before onset. A model built on a 13 V-J signature distinguished ophthalmopathy from stable hyperthyroidism, reaching approximately 89% sensitivity and under 84% specificity in cross-validation and 80%/75% in testing.

The TCR beta CDR3 regions were amplified from RNA transcripts. The TCR CDR3 was subjected to a first round of RT-PCR using the HTBI primer set and the Qiagen OneStep RT-PCR kit. Libraries were constructed in a second round of multiplex PCR, after which size selection and purification were carried out. Sequencing of the libraries was done on an Illumina HiSeq2000 using paired-end 100 bp reads. In the paper's pipeline: SOAPnuke was used to process the raw data, throwing out any read that contained adapters or uncalled bases, had a mean Phred below 15, or lacked an exact constant-primer or identifier match. High-quality paired reads were merged using COPE v1.2.5, and each unique nucleotide sequence was defined as a clonotype. MiTCR v1.1 was used to align the clonotypes against IMGT TRBV, TRBD and TRBJ reference segments. The analysis was restricted to V-J combinations with a frequency above 0.0001, which together covered 99.2% of the repertoires. The TCS score was defined as F50 (clonal expansion) divided by E x V (chaos), with BLOSUM62-based TCRdist calculated between CDR3 peptides within each V-J. Welch's t-statistics and random forest reduced around 550 V-J features to 13, which were used in a naive Bayes classifier (R e1071). TCRdb redid the processing of the public reads, applying fastp at Q25 and MiXCR, and retained in-frame beta chains. Each CDR3 protein appears once, grouped with its most common genes and DNA. These V and J calls rely on TCRdb rather than the paper's analysis. For this sample there are some 600,000 distinct CDR3 sequences; about 15% appear just once. The ten top clones hold about 5.8% of the sample.

Ten or more counts support this clonotype. The specificity of this receptor is unknown. There are no base qualities to consult, and no much larger clone falls within one base. Hyperthyroidism patients were aged 18 to 65 years and newly diagnosed, with disease duration of less than 2 months. Patients with uncontrolled infections, other autoimmune diseases, pregnancy or lactation were excluded. Clinical symptoms, serum thyroxine and TRAb, thyroid ultrasound, and orbital computed tomography formed the basis for the diagnoses. For progressor patients, blood was drawn at the first diagnosis of hyperthyroidism, before any ophthalmopathy symptoms had appeared. PBMCs were isolated from 7.5 to 10 ml of fresh peripheral blood by Ficoll-Paque density gradient centrifugation. Patients classed as progressors first received a Graves' hyperthyroidism diagnosis and then went on to develop ophthalmopathy during follow-up. Trizol reagent was used to extract total RNA, and RNA quality was then checked on an Agilent 2100 Bioanalyzer.

Trimming costs V 1 base and J 1 base, and their ends lie 5 bases apart. CDR1 SGHVS and CDR2 FNYEAQ are derived from the germline V gene. From its cysteine to its phenylalanine, the CDR3 spans 14 amino acids. This entry keeps only the CDR3 DNA: 42 bases, framed from base 1. The material sequenced was blood. This chain joins TRBV7-6 to TRBJ1-3; no confident D gene assignment can be made. This TCR was recovered from a woman in her 30s with Graves' hyperthyroidism that later progressed to Graves' ophthalmopathy. The CDR3 protein is CASSLEASGNTIYF. The DNA reads TGTGCCAGCAGCTTAGAAGCTTCTGGAAACACCATATATTTT.